This entry concerns a single T cell receptor (beta chain). Its antigen is unknown. The entry originates in a study of CD8 T cells in ankylosing spondylitis. General study points: One TCR beta motif, made up of roughly eight highly homologous variants, appeared characteristic of ankylosing spondylitis blood. From matched ankylosing spondylitis synovial fluid, disease-linked clones were reportedly recovered at significantly enriched levels.

TCRdb used MiXCR to reprocess the 5' RACE reads, holding one entry per CDR3 protein. The sample has roughly 220,000 distinct CDR3 sequences; about a sixth are singletons. CDR3 size: 19 residues. From germline, CDR1 is SGHAT and CDR2 FQNNGV. J lost 0 bases, V lost 5 bases, and 13 bases had no gene match. The gene calls are TRBV11-2 and TRBJ2-1; 10 positions agree with TRBD2. The TCR originated in a male donor with ankylosing spondylitis. Sequencing was performed on blood, either unsorted or a sorted T cell fraction (not recorded which). CDR3 in amino acids: CASSGYSGGRPSSYNEQFF. CDR3 nucleotide sequence: TGTGCCAGCAGCGGGTATAGCGGGGGGCGACCCAGCTCCTACAATGAGCAGTTCTTC.